These 9 T cell receptor beta chains came from one sample sequenced in a study of T cell responses to AZD1222 COVID-19 vaccine. Method: immunoSEQ multiplex PCR; TCRdb's copy keeps in-frame clones and lacks some. Of approximately 84,000 clones detected, roughly 80% appear once; the ten largest clones hold about 1.3%. The specimen was peripheral blood, collected 28 days after the second AZD1222 dose. The receptors originated from an adult who received the AZD1222 COVID-19 vaccine.

The genes are TRBV6-1 and TRBJ1-5; D is undetermined. The CDR3 loop spans 15 amino acids. From germline, CDR1 is MNHNS and CDR2 SASEGT. V was shortened by 1 base and J by 8 bases, with 15 bases between the two germline ends. CDR3: CASSEEGGPQKPQHF. CDR3 in DNA: TGTGCCAGCAGTGAAGAGGGCGGACCCCAAAAGCCCCAGCATTTT.

This chain uses TRBV10-2 with TRBJ1-5, with 8 bases that match TRBD1. Germline assignment: CDR1 WSHSY and CDR2 SAAADI. CDR3 size: 15 residues. V gave up 5 bases and J gave up 2 bases; unmatched junction bases: 5. CDR3 sequence reads: CASSPPQGGNQPQHF. The CDR3 coding sequence is TGCGCCAGCAGTCCCCCACAGGGGGGCAATCAGCCCCAGCATTTT.

The chain uses TRBV9 and TRBJ1-1, with D unresolved. Trimming pared 4 bases from V and 7 bases from J, leaving 20 bases between. CDR3 length: 15 amino acids. Germline V CDR1 and CDR2: SGDLS, YYNGEE. This CDR3 is CASSLTQDVTGEAFF. Written as DNA, the CDR3 is TGTGCCAGCAGCCTTACCCAAGATGTTACTGGTGAAGCTTTCTTT. Full variable domain (rest looked up from reference TRBV9 and TRBJ1-1): DSGVTQTPKHLITATGQRVTLRCSPRSGDLSVYWYQQSLDQGLQFLIQYYNGEERAKGNILERFSAQQFPDLHSELNLSSLELGDSALYFCASSLTQDVTGEAFFGQGTRLTVV.

This rearrangement joins TRBV28 to TRBJ2-3; 7 bases agree with TRBD1. The trim removed 3 bases at V and 4 bases at J, leaving 10 bases unmatched. Germline CDR1 MDHEN, CDR2 SYDVKM. The CDR3 contains 16 residues. CDR3 nucleotide sequence: TGTGCCAGCAGTTTTGGCGCACCCCAGGGGGCAGATACGCAGTATTTT. Its translation: CASSFGAPQGADTQYF.

This clone was recorded only once. The chain combines TRBV27 with TRBJ1-1; D is possibly TRBD1 (5 bases). CDR1 and CDR2 (germline): MNHEY, SMNVEV (reference sequence). The CDR3 runs to 15 residues. Trimming removed 1 base at V and 3 bases at J, with 12 bases between. CDR3 sequence reads: CASSLWAGKDTEAFF. CDR3 bases: TGTGCCAGCAGTTTATGGGCAGGGAAGGACACTGAAGCTTTCTTT.

The chain carries TRBV28 and TRBJ2-7, with D hard to call. This CDR3 is 13 amino acids long. CDR1 and CDR2 (germline): MDHEN, SYDVKM. Trimming stripped 3 bases from V and 3 bases from J, with 9 bases between. The CDR3: CASSLSEGYEQYF. The CDR3 bases are TGTGCCAGCAGTTTGTCAGAAGGCTACGAGCAGTACTTC. The full variable domain, completed using reference TRBV28 and TRBJ2-7, is DVKVTQSSRYLVKRTGEKVFLECVQDMDHENMFWYRQDPGLGLRLIYFSYDVKMKEKGDIPEGYSVSREKKERFSLILESASTNQTSMYLCASSLSEGYEQYFGPGTRLTVT.

This chain joins TRBV7-8 and TRBJ1-5; D is undetermined. The germline gives CDR1 SGHVS, CDR2 FQNEAQ. The CDR3 runs to 13 residues. V was shortened by 5 bases and J by 4 bases, with 9 bases between the two germline ends. The CDR3 DNA is TGTGCCAGCAGCCGGGGAGGAAATCAGCCCCAGCATTTT. Encoded protein: CASSRGGNQPQHF.

This rearrangement joins TRBV11-2 to TRBJ1-2; 9 nucleotides align to TRBD1. This CDR3 has 14 residues. After removal of 5 bases from V and 8 bases from J, the junction contained 9 bases not matched to a gene. Germline CDR1 and CDR2: SGHAT and FQNNGV. CDR3 sequence: CASSQTGGAGGYTF. The DNA of the CDR3 is TGTGCCAGCAGCCAAACAGGGGGCGCAGGAGGCTACACCTTC. Looking up the rest from reference TRBV11-2 and TRBJ1-2 gives the full variable domain: EAGVAQSPRYKIIEKRQSVAFWCNPISGHATLYWYQQILGQGPKLLIQFQNNGVVDDSQLPKDRFSAERLKGVDSTLKIQPAKLEDSAVYLCASSQTGGAGGYTFGSGTRLTVV.

The chain has TRBV9 and TRBJ1-2, with D perhaps TRBD1 (5 bases). Germline CDR1 SGDLS, CDR2 YYNGEE. This CDR3 region has 13 residues. The V end was cut by 0 bases, the J end by 8 bases, with 11 bases between. DNA of the CDR3: TGTGCCAGCAGCGTAGAAGGGACGGCGGGCTACACCTTC. Its protein is CASSVEGTAGYTF.